A single sample is the source of the 6 T cell receptor beta chains below, sequenced in a study of T cell responses to AZD1222 COVID-19 vaccine (dated by TCRdb to the early 2020s). The time point label on this specimen signifies: baseline before first vaccination. Library creation used the immunoSEQ multiplex PCR assay. TCRdb's version of the immuneACCESS table is confined to in-frame rearrangements and falls short of the full clone set. An unresolved V gene accounts for under half of the shortfall where checked; the remainder is of unknown origin. Present in this sample are about 150,000 clones, 90% to 95% of which were seen just once. Jointly, the top ten make up more than 1.3% of the sample. The sample here was peripheral blood, taken on day 0 of AZD1222 vaccination. These TCRs come from an adult in good health.

The CDR3 DNA reads TGCAGTGCTAGTCGGACAGACTATGGCTACACCTTC. Translated, it gives CSASRTDYGYTF. V usage is TRBV20-1 and J usage is TRBJ1-2; possible D gene TRBD1, 6 bases. Germline V lookup: CDR1 DFQATT, CDR2 SNEGSKA (reference sequence). This CDR3 region has 12 residues. Trimming cost V 3 bases and J 3 bases, with 8 bases left between them.

The gene calls are TRBV11-3 and TRBJ1-1; D is ambiguous. The CDR3 extends over 14 amino acids. The ends were cut back, 6 bases at V and 5 bases at J, with 16 bases in the middle. CDR1 is SGHNT and CDR2 is YENEEA in the germline V gene. CDR3 protein: CASSNPRWGTEAFF. The CDR3 DNA reads TGTGCCAGCAGTAATCCTCGCTGGGGAACTGAAGCTTTCTTT.

The chain carries TRBV24-1 and TRBJ1-5, with D unresolved. V was shortened by 4 bases and J by 4 bases, with 4 bases between the two germline ends. This CDR3 is 12 amino acids long. Germline values: CDR1 KGHDR, CDR2 SFDVKD. CDR3: CATSDPNQPQHF. The DNA for the CDR3 is TGTGCCACCAGTGACCCTAATCAGCCCCAGCATTTT.

The sample holds one count of this clone. The CDR3 DNA is TGTGCCAGCTCACCACCGGGCAGGGCCGTCCAAGAGACCCAGTACTTC. This gives the protein CASSPPGRAVQETQYF. This chain connects TRBV18 to TRBJ2-5; D is perhaps TRBD1 (5 bases). The germline gives CDR1 KGHSH, CDR2 LQKENI. Between the trimmed V and J ends, which lost 0 bases and 1 base, there was a span of 12 bases. This CDR3 is built from 16 residues.

This chain links TRBV7-3 with TRBJ2-5; D is unresolved. The germline V and J ends were trimmed by 5 bases and 0 bases, with 7 bases remaining between them. Germline V gene lookup returns CDR1 SGHTA and CDR2 FQGTGA. The CDR3 length is 13 residues. This chain's CDR3 is CASSPKNQETQYF. The CDR3 DNA is TGTGCCAGCAGCCCAAAAAACCAAGAGACCCAGTACTTC.

A few counts support this clone. V is TRBV6-5 and J is TRBJ1-6; D is possibly TRBD1 (5 bases). Germline V lookup: CDR1 MNHEY, CDR2 SVGAGI. The V end was cut by 5 bases, the J end by 4 bases, with 12 bases between. The CDR3 runs 15 residues. This CDR3 is CASSRGPNYNSPLHF. The DNA for the CDR3 is TGTGCCAGCAGTAGGGGACCCAATTATAATTCACCCCTCCACTTT.